Listed here are 14 T cell receptor beta chains from one sample, sequenced in a study of blood T cell repertoires in COVID-19 (dated by TCRdb to between 2020 and 2021). The library was produced with the immunoSEQ multiplex PCR assay. TCRdb retrieved this table from immuneACCESS and kept in-frame rearrangements only. Not all clones are present; in checked studies, unresolved V genes account for under half, and no reason is known for the remainder. The table for this sample lists under 200,000 clones; less than 85% of them were counted only once. Around 8.1% of the sample comes from the top ten. What was sequenced was peripheral blood. The receptors were sampled from an older woman with COVID-19, enrolled during active disease.

The chain couples TRBV18 to TRBJ1-1; D is undetermined. The CDR3 is 17 amino acids. The germline V and J ends were trimmed by 6 bases and 3 bases, with 23 bases remaining between them. Germline-derived CDR1 and CDR2 are KGHSH and LQKENI. CDR3 in amino acids: CASSTLPLGSQDTEAFF. The CDR3 DNA is TGTGCCAGCTCTACATTACCGCTGGGGAGTCAGGACACTGAAGCTTTCTTT.

The chain employs TRBV28 and TRBJ2-3; 7 bases agree with TRBD1. The CDR3 is 15 residues long. CDR1 is MDHEN, CDR2 SYDVKM, per germline. The ends lost 8 bases at V and 1 base at J; junction bases unmatched: 9. The CDR3 DNA reads as TGTGCCAGCCGTAGTTGGCAGGGGGGCACAGATACGCAGTATTTT. Translated, it gives CASRSWQGGTDTQYF.

The J gene is TRBJ1-6, the V gene TRBV7-2; D gene ambiguous. Looked up from germline, CDR1 is SGHTA and CDR2 is FQGNSA. Deletions cut 4 bases from V and 7 bases from J, with 8 bases between. This CDR3 spans 13 amino acids. The CDR3 nucleotides read TGTGCCAGCAGCTCCGCTAAGAATTCACCCCTCCACTTT. Translation gives CASSSAKNSPLHF.

This clone appeared once. The chain recombines TRBV2 with TRBJ1-1; D not certain. This CDR3 contains 15 residues. CDR1 and CDR2 (germline): SNHLY, FYNNEI. Between the trimmed V and J ends, which lost 6 bases and 1 base, there was a span of 15 bases. CDR3 protein: CASRKREQPNTEAFF. The DNA of the CDR3 is TGTGCCAGCAGGAAGCGGGAACAGCCGAACACTGAAGCTTTCTTT.

The genes are TRBV6-6 and TRBJ1-2; 7 bases line up with TRBD1. From germline, CDR1 is MNHNY and CDR2 SVGAGI (reference sequence). V dropped 0 bases and J dropped 7; count of bases not matched to a gene: 8. The CDR3 runs 15 residues. The CDR3 DNA follows: TGTGCCAGCAGTTACTCAGGCCAGGGGGACGGTGGCTACACCTTC. It specifies CASSYSGQGDGGYTF.

The chain employs TRBV19 and TRBJ1-5; possibly TRBD1 for D (6 bases). CDR3 length: 15 residues. Germline values: CDR1 LNHDA, CDR2 SQIVND (reference sequence). The V end lost 4 bases, the J end lost 5 bases, and 15 bases lay between the germline ends. The CDR3: CASSTPREGDQPQHF. DNA of the CDR3: TGTGCCAGTAGTACTCCCCGAGAGGGGGATCAGCCCCAGCATTTT.

This chain uses TRBV5-4 with TRBJ2-7; 7 positions match TRBD2. The CDR3 is 13 residues long. Germline V gene sequence: CDR1 SGHNT, CDR2 YYREEE (reference sequence). V lost 2 bases and J lost 7; bases outside the gene matches: 6. In DNA form, the CDR3 reads TGTGCCAGCAGCTTCAAGCGGGAAGGGGAGCAGTACTTC. Amino acids: CASSFKREGEQYF.

The chain employs TRBV7-2 and TRBJ1-5; 9 nucleotides align to TRBD1. The CDR3 loop spans 15 amino acids. From germline, CDR1 is SGHTA and CDR2 FQGNSA. The J segment lost 4 bases and the V segment lost 5 bases, leaving 6 bases of the junction unmatched. CDR3 protein: CASSAGTGYNQPQHF. In nucleotides, the CDR3 is TGTGCCAGCAGCGCCGGGACAGGGTATAATCAGCCCCAGCATTTT.

A single count supports this clone. The V call is TRBV7-2, the J call TRBJ2-7; possible D gene TRBD1, 6 bases. From germline, CDR1 is SGHTA and CDR2 FQGNSA. With 3 bases removed from V and 0 bases from J, the gap between germline ends came to 6 bases. The CDR3 runs 13 residues. The DNA for the CDR3 is TGTGCCAGCAGCTTGGGACACTCCTACGAGCAGTACTTC. This translates into CASSLGHSYEQYF.

This clone has more than one count but fewer than ten. This chain uses TRBV7-9 with TRBJ2-5; 11 bases line up with TRBD2. This CDR3 is built from 16 residues. The germline gives CDR1 SEHNR, CDR2 FQNEAQ (reference sequence). V lost 5 bases and J lost 1; bases outside the gene matches: 6. CDR3 in amino acids: CASSRPGLAGQETQYF. The CDR3, as DNA: TGTGCCAGCAGCCGGCCCGGACTAGCGGGCCAAGAGACCCAGTACTTC.

The chain carries TRBV24-1 and TRBJ2-3; no definite D call. V dropped 5 bases and J dropped 4 bases, with 12 bases sitting between them. Per the germline V gene, CDR1 is KGHDR and CDR2 is SFDVKD. The CDR3 contains 14 residues. The CDR3 DNA sequence: TGTGCCACCAGTGGTGCCGCTAATCCAGATACGCAGTATTTT. Its protein is CATSGAANPDTQYF.

The chain couples TRBV28 to TRBJ2-1; D is perhaps TRBD2 (5 bases). The germline V gene encodes CDR1 MDHEN and CDR2 SYDVKM. V was shortened by 2 bases and J by 1 base, with 15 bases between the two germline ends. The CDR3 has 17 residues. The CDR3 DNA is TGTGCCAGCAGTTTAGGAATCCAACTAGTTTCCTACAATGAGCAGTTCTTC. It encodes CASSLGIQLVSYNEQFF.

This rearrangement joins TRBV11-2 to TRBJ2-5; perhaps TRBD2 as D (5 bases). The CDR3 sequence is 16 residues long. Germline lookup yields CDR1 SGHAT and CDR2 FQNNGV. V gave up 3 bases and J gave up 4 bases, with 18 bases separating them. The CDR3 loop reads CASSFRSGWAGETQYF. For the CDR3, the DNA is TGTGCCAGCAGCTTCAGGAGCGGATGGGCAGGAGAGACCCAGTACTTC.

V is TRBV3-1 (or the pseudogene TRBV3-2) and J is TRBJ1-2; D is possibly TRBD1 (6 bases). Germline CDR1 and CDR2: LGHDT and YNNKEL (reference sequence). V lost 3 bases to trimming and J lost 6 bases, with 8 bases between them. This CDR3 spans 12 amino acids. The CDR3 protein is CASSQGTHGYTF. The DNA of the CDR3 is TGTGCCAGCAGCCAGGGGACACATGGCTACACCTTC.